A selection of T cell receptor beta chains follows, all from one sample in a study of OX40 agonist ivuxolimab in advanced cancers. Using immunoSEQ multiplex PCR, the repertoire was profiled, and TCRdb retains in-frame clones only, with some absent. This sample has roughly 60,000 clones, with about 83% found just once. The sample consisted of CD4+ or CD8+ T cells sorted from blood, taken in a trial of the OX40 agonist ivuxolimab. The source is an adult with an advanced solid tumor such as melanoma, head and neck, liver or kidney cancer. The CDR3 runs from the conserved cysteine through the conserved F or W. A D gene is named only where the DNA matches it firmly. For some rows the clone size is stated as once, few or many, or as a class when expanded; others skip it.

j_gene | abundance | d_gene | v_gene | CDR3nt | CDR3aa
TRBJ1-2 | few | TRBD1 | TRBV28 | TGTGCCAGCAGTGAACAGGGGGAGAACTATGGCTACACCTTC | CASSEQGENYGYTF
TRBJ1-1 | - | TRBD1 | TRBV10-3 | TGTGCCATCAAGAGCTCCGGGACAGTGAACACTGAAGCTTTCTTT | CAIKSSGTVNTEAFF
TRBJ2-1 | once | - | TRBV6-4 | TGTGCCAGCAGTGCAGGGGTCTACAATGAGCAGTTCTTC | CASSAGVYNEQFF
TRBJ2-7 | - | - | TRBV14 | TGTGCCAGCAGCCAAGAAGGGCAGGGAATCTACGAGCAGTACTTC | CASSQEGQGIYEQYF
TRBJ2-3 | - | - | TRBV20-1 | TGCAGTGCTAGAGGGGGAGATACGCAGTATTTT | CSARGGDTQYF
TRBJ1-2 | - | TRBD1 | TRBV27 | TGTGCCAGCAGCCTCAACAGGGGGACGGGAAGTGGCTACACCTTC | CASSLNRGTGSGYTF
TRBJ1-1 | - | - | TRBV11-1 | TGTGCCAGCAGCCTAAGCCCCCAGGGTAACACTGAAGCTTTCTTT | CASSLSPQGNTEAFF
TRBJ1-2 | - | - | TRBV30 | TGTGCCTGGAGTGTACGTGGAGGAGCTAACTATGGCTACACCTTC | CAWSVRGGANYGYTF
TRBJ2-3 | - | - | TRBV11-1 | TGTGCCAGCAGCTTTTTCGGGAGAGGCACAGATACGCAGTATTTT | CASSFFGRGTDTQYF
TRBJ1-1 | - | - | TRBV9 | TGTGCCAGCAGCGTAGGGGGAGGGAGCGCTGAAGCTTTCTTT | CASSVGGGSAEAFF
TRBJ1-4 | - | TRBD1 | TRBV28 | TGTGCCAGCAGTTTAATTTCGGACAGGGGGAAAAAACTGTTTTTT | CASSLISDRGKKLFF
TRBJ1-1 | - | - | TRBV6-5 | TGTGCCAGCAGTTATGGTCCAGAGGTCGAAGCTTTCTTT | CASSYGPEVEAFF
TRBJ1-3 | - | TRBD1 | TRBV19 | TGTGCCAGTAGTGTCCAGGGGGTTGGAAACACCATATATTTT | CASSVQGVGNTIYF
TRBJ1-1 | - | - | TRBV11-2 | TGTGCCAGCAGCTTAGTCACGGGCCTGCGCACTGAAGCTTTCTTT | CASSLVTGLRTEAFF
TRBJ2-1 | - | - | TRBV18 | TGTGCCAGCTCACCTAGCGCCTACAATGAGCAGTTCTTC | CASSPSAYNEQFF
TRBJ2-3 | - | TRBD2 | TRBV5-1 | TGCGCCAGCAGCTCCCTTAGCGGGGGGGCTCACACAGATACGCAGTATTTT | CASSSLSGGAHTDTQYF
TRBJ2-1 | - | - | TRBV11-2 | TGTGCCAGCAGCTTGGGACCGACTTCCTACAATGAGCAGTTCTTC | CASSLGPTSYNEQFF
TRBJ2-7 | - | TRBD2 | TRBV18 | TGTGCCAGCTCACAAACCGGGGGGGCTCAGTACGAGCAGTACTTC | CASSQTGGAQYEQYF
TRBJ2-2 | - | TRBD1 | TRBV28 | TGTGCCAGCAGTTCCTATACAGGGGGCCGAGACGCCGGGGAGCTGTTTTTT | CASSSYTGGRDAGELFF
TRBJ2-3 | - | TRBD1 | TRBV2 | TGTGCCAGCAGCGACAGGGATGCCCGCACAGATACGCAGTATTTT | CASSDRDARTDTQYF
TRBJ1-6 | few | TRBD1 | TRBV2 | TGTGCCAGCAGGGGGGACAGTTATAATTCACCCCTCCACTTT | CASRGDSYNSPLHF
TRBJ2-4 | - | - | TRBV19 | TGTGCCAGTAGTATGAGCACAGGCAGGCAGGGCAAAAACATTCAGTACTTC | CASSMSTGRQGKNIQYF
TRBJ2-5 | - | - | TRBV2 | TGTGCCAGCAGTAACAGGGAGGAGACCCAGTACTTC | CASSNREETQYF
TRBJ2-3 | - | - | TRBV29-1 | TGCAGCGTTGCGTCGGCTAGCGGCACAGATACGCAGTATTTT | CSVASASGTDTQYF
TRBJ1-4 | - | - | TRBV2 | TGTGCCAGCAGTGAAGTGCCCCGTGAAAAACTGTTTTTT | CASSEVPREKLFF
TRBJ2-7 | - | - | TRBV6-5 | TGTGCCAGCAGCCACCCCCAATTAGGCGAGCAGTACTTC | CASSHPQLGEQYF
TRBJ1-6 | - | TRBD1 | TRBV2 | TGTGCCAGCGGGGGGGACAGGGGACATTCACCCCTCCACTTT | CASGGDRGHSPLHF
TRBJ1-1 | - | - | TRBV11-2 | TGTGCCAGCAGCTTATCAGCAGGGCGAGGGAACACTGAAGCTTTCTTT | CASSLSAGRGNTEAFF
TRBJ2-3 | - | TRBD2 | TRBV27 | TGTGCCAGCGGACGACTAGCGGGGCTCACAGATACGCAGTATTTT | CASGRLAGLTDTQYF
TRBJ2-1 | once | - | TRBV7-2 | TGTGCCAGCAGCTTAGCCCCGGGGGCACGTAATGAGCAGTTCTTC | CASSLAPGARNEQFF
TRBJ2-3 | - | TRBD2 | TRBV6-5 | TGTGCCAGCAGTTACCCGGGACTAGCGAGTCCAGATACGCAGTATTTT | CASSYPGLASPDTQYF
TRBJ2-7 | few | - | TRBV6-5 | TGTGCCAGCAGTTACCAAGCCGAGCCTCCCTACGAGCAGTACTTC | CASSYQAEPPYEQYF
TRBJ1-4 | - | - | TRBV5-1 | TGCGCCAGCAGTACCGGGACTCTAGGGGAAAAACTGTTTTTT | CASSTGTLGEKLFF
TRBJ1-5 | - | - | TRBV30 | TGTGCCTACGGTGCAGGGAAGCAGCCCCAGCATTTT | CAYGAGKQPQHF
TRBJ2-7 | medium-sized | TRBD2 | TRBV19 | TGTGCCAGTAGCCGGAGTTGGGGGGGCTCCTACGAGCAGTACTTC | CASSRSWGGSYEQYF
TRBJ2-1 | once | - | TRBV6-5 | TGTGCCAGCAGCCGACAAAATGAGCAGTTCTTC | CASSRQNEQFF
TRBJ1-2 | - | - | TRBV4-3 | TGCGCCAGCAGCCAAGGGGGCACTGGCTACACCTTC | CASSQGGTGYTF
TRBJ2-5 | - | - | TRBV10-3 | TGTGCCATCAGTGAAGGGCAGGGTCAGGAGACCCAGTACTTC | CAISEGQGQETQYF
TRBJ1-5 | - | - | TRBV19 | TGTGCCAGTAGAGGGGGACCGCTCGCGGGGACCAATCAGCCCCAGCATTTT | CASRGGPLAGTNQPQHF
TRBJ1-3 | - | - | TRBV19 | TGTGCCAGTAGTCAAGAAATCTTGGGGCCCGGCGGGTCTGGAAACACCATATATTTT | CASSQEILGPGGSGNTIYF
TRBJ1-6 | - | - | TRBV5-4 | TGTGCCAGCAGCTCCCGGGAGGGAAGCTTTCGCTCCTATAATTCACCCCTCCACTTT | CASSSREGSFRSYNSPLHF
TRBJ1-1 | - | - | TRBV9 | TGTGCCAGCAGCGGAAAGGGGGGCACTGAAGCTTTCTTT | CASSGKGGTEAFF
TRBJ1-6 | - | - | TRBV11-3 | TGTGCCAGCAAAACGGATGGCTATAATTCACCCCTCCACTTT | CASKTDGYNSPLHF
TRBJ1-6 | - | - | TRBV28 | TGTGCCAGCAGTTTTCGTAGGGTTTTTAATTCACCCCTCCACTTT | CASSFRRVFNSPLHF
TRBJ1-2 | once | TRBD1 | TRBV28 | TGTGCCAGCAGCCCCGGACAGGGAGGCTATGGCTACACCTTC | CASSPGQGGYGYTF
TRBJ1-1 | - | TRBD1 | TRBV6-5 | TGTGCCAGCATCCGACAGGGGTTGAACACTGAAGCTTTCTTT | CASIRQGLNTEAFF
TRBJ1-1 | - | - | TRBV6-5 | TGTGCCAGCAGTTCTCGCATAGGACAACAACACACTGAAGCTTTCTTT | CASSSRIGQQHTEAFF
TRBJ1-1 | - | - | TRBV7-9 | TGTGCCAGCAGCTCCCAGGGTGACGAAGCTTTCTTT | CASSSQGDEAFF
TRBJ1-2 | - | - | TRBV7-9 | TGTGCCAGCAGCCGTGAGTCACGGGGGGATGGCTACACCTTC | CASSRESRGDGYTF
TRBJ2-5 | - | - | TRBV29-1 | TGCAGCGTTACTCTGGGCCGAGACGAGACCCAGTACTTC | CSVTLGRDETQYF
TRBJ2-3 | - | - | TRBV19 | TGTGCCAGTAGTACCCGCGGACAGACAGATACGCAGTATTTT | CASSTRGQTDTQYF
TRBJ2-3 | - | - | TRBV10-3 | TGTGCCATCAGTGGGGAACCCTTCCGGGATACGCAGTATTTT | CAISGEPFRDTQYF